One TCR beta chain is described in this entry. The target antigen is unknown. CDR3 length: 13 amino acids. The germline gives CDR1 SGDLS, CDR2 YYNGEE. Between the trimmed V and J ends, which lost 0 bases and 6 bases, there was a span of 10 bases. The sample originates from a study of shared clonotypes between healthy human individuals. Assay used: immunoSEQ multiplex PCR; TCRdb lists only in-frame clones, some missing. The table includes 2 million to 2.5 million clones, approximately 94% detected once. Findings of the study overall: It was only blood that was sampled, and tissue repertoires likely differ. The study found 4.5% to 5% of naive CD4 clonotypes shared across several donors.

Sequencing was performed on naive CD4+ T cells sorted from blood. Subset indicated: CD45RA+ positively selected. The sequence was collected from a man aged 18 to 29 in good health. The V call is TRBV9, the J call TRBJ2-7; D not certain. The CDR3 here is CASSVVGLGEQYF. The CDR3 coding sequence is TGTGCCAGCAGCGTAGTCGGTCTCGGCGAGCAGTACTTC.